Sequencing of this T cell receptor beta chain was carried out in a study of blood T cell repertoires in COVID-19. The CDR3 length is 14 residues. Germline V gene lookup returns CDR1 MNHNS and CDR2 SASEGT. Trimming took 1 base from V and 11 from J, leaving 15 bases between them. Generated by immunoSEQ multiplex PCR, the TCRdb table keeps only in-frame clones and is missing some. This table holds approximately 120,000 clones, about 87% found once. Sequences were obtained from peripheral blood. The TCR sequence derives from a woman between 50 and 59 years old with acute or convalescent COVID-19. The rearrangement joins TRBV6-1 to TRBJ2-1; possible D gene TRBD2, 6 bases. CDR3 bases: TGTGCCAGCAGTGAAGGCATTAAGGAGGGAAAGCAGTTCTTC. It is translated as CASSEGIKEGKQFF.